One sample yielded the 15 T cell receptor beta chains listed below, sequenced in a study of blood T cell repertoires in COVID-19. Data came from immunoSEQ multiplex PCR; TCRdb stores just in-frame clones and leaves some out. The data contain 200,000 to 250,000 clones, around 90% of them singletons. Source material: peripheral blood. All receptors come from a man in his late teens or twenties with active or convalescent COVID-19.

The rearrangement uses TRBV18 and TRBJ2-7, with 14 bases that match TRBD2. Germline loops: CDR1 KGHSH, CDR2 LQKENI. Germline trimming cut 0 bases from V and 2 bases from J; bases unmatched to any gene: 3. The CDR3 covers 17 residues. CDR3 sequence: CASSPPGLAGAAYEQYF. CDR3 in DNA: TGTGCCAGCTCACCACCGGGACTAGCGGGGGCCGCCTACGAGCAGTACTTC.

This clone is a singleton in its sample. The chain combines TRBV14 with TRBJ2-7, with 7 bases fitting TRBD1. The ends lost 2 bases at V and 2 bases at J; junction bases unmatched: 9. The germline gives CDR1 SGHDN, CDR2 FVKESK. This CDR3 is 16 amino acids long. The CDR3 DNA is TGTGCCAGCAGCCAACGACGGGACAGAAGGCCCTACGAGCAGTACTTC. Amino acid sequence: CASSQRRDRRPYEQYF.

This rearrangement joins TRBV7-2 to TRBJ2-5, with D maybe TRBD1 (6 bases). This CDR3 spans 12 amino acids. V was shortened by 1 base and J by 7 bases, with 7 bases between the two germline ends. The germline gives CDR1 SGHTA, CDR2 FQGNSA. The CDR3 spells CASSLGGGTQYF. CDR3 DNA sequence: TGTGCCAGCAGCTTAGGAGGGGGGACCCAGTACTTC.

This clone was detected a few times. The rearrangement links TRBV6-5 to TRBJ1-2; 7 bases are shared with TRBD1. After removal of 6 bases from V and 3 bases from J, the junction contained 7 bases not matched to a gene. The CDR3 loop spans 14 amino acids. Germline lookup yields CDR1 MNHEY and CDR2 SVGAGI. CDR3 protein: CASRSQGTHYGYTF. In DNA, the CDR3 is TGTGCCAGCAGATCACAGGGGACCCACTATGGCTACACCTTC.

The J gene is TRBJ2-1, the V gene TRBV7-6, with D possibly matching TRBD2 (6 bases). The CDR3 is made up of 14 amino acids. V gave up 6 bases and J gave up 10 bases, with 19 bases separating them. Germline CDR1 reads SGHVS; CDR2 reads FNYEAQ. CDR3 in DNA: TGTGCCAGCAGTCCCAGCTGGGGGGACGGAGAGCAGTTCTTC. Residues: CASSPSWGDGEQFF.

This sequence joins TRBV18 and TRBJ1-2; D not certain. Germline values: CDR1 KGHSH, CDR2 LQKENI. V gave up 2 bases and J gave up 2 bases, with 6 bases separating them. CDR3 size: 13 residues. The CDR3 DNA reads as TGTGCCAGCTCACCAATCGCGAACTATGGCTACACCTTC. It translates to CASSPIANYGYTF. The variable domain in full, completed from reference TRBV18 and TRBJ1-2, reads NAGVMQNPRHLVRRRGQEARLRCSPMKGHSHVYWYRQLPEEGLKFMVYLQKENIIDESGMPKERFSAEFPKEGPSILRIQQVVRGDSAAYFCASSPIANYGYTFGSGTRLTVV.

The chain is built from TRBV14 and TRBJ1-2; D is undetermined. The germline CDR1 and CDR2 sequences are SGHDN and FVKESK. The V and J ends lost 0 bases and 5 bases respectively, with 13 bases between them. The CDR3 extends over 15 amino acids. The CDR3, as DNA: TGTGCCAGCAGCCAAGATATCGGCGGTATATATGGCTACACCTTC. Its translation: CASSQDIGGIYGYTF.

This chain links TRBV5-1 with TRBJ2-5, with TRBD2 matching over 13 bases. Germline CDR1 SGHRS, CDR2 YFSETQ. The CDR3 spans 22 residues. V shed 0 bases and J 1 base; nucleotides not matched to a gene: 18. The CDR3, as DNA: TGCGCCAGCAGCTTGGCCCCAAGACTAGCGGGGGGCCGAATCCCCTCCCAAGAGACCCAGTACTTC. Protein product: CASSLAPRLAGGRIPSQETQYF.

The genes are TRBV7-2 and TRBJ1-4, with TRBD1 matching over 8 bases. This CDR3 region has 15 residues. J was trimmed by 3 bases and V by 5 bases; bases with no gene match: 5. Germline-derived CDR1 and CDR2 are SGHTA and FQGNSA. The CDR3 DNA reads as TGTGCCAGCAGCCCTCAGGGGGCACCTAATGAAAAACTGTTTTTT. As protein: CASSPQGAPNEKLFF.

As to this clone: Its ends do not fully match the called genes, so a read error is possible. The chain recombines TRBV11-3 with TRBJ1-6; unclear D gene. The germline gives CDR1 SGHNT, CDR2 YENEEA. The CDR3 is made up of 13 amino acids. The DNA for the CDR3 is TGTGCCAGCAGCTTGGAGCATAATTCACCCCCCCACTTT. As protein: CASSLEHNSPPHF.

This clone has only a few counts. The V and J genes are TRBV21-1 and TRBJ1-5. TRBV21-1 is shown as a pseudogene. The CDR3 runs 16 residues. CDR3 DNA: TGTGCCAGCAGCAAAGATGGCGGAGAGGCCAGCAAGCCCCAGCATTTT. It codes for CASSKDGGEASKPQHF.

This rearrangement joins TRBV6-2 or TRBV6-3 to TRBJ1-4, with D perhaps matching TRBD1 (6 bases). The CDR3 has 15 amino acids. Germline V lookup: CDR1 MNHEY, CDR2 SVGEGT. The V gene lost 2 bases and the J gene lost 2 bases, with 9 bases spanning the gap. In nucleotides, the CDR3 is TGTGCCAGCAGTTACCCGCAGGGGACTAATGAAAAACTGTTTTTT. Protein sequence: CASSYPQGTNEKLFF.

The rearrangement joins TRBV19 to TRBJ2-1, with 11 bases that match TRBD1. Germline V CDR1 and CDR2: LNHDA, SQIVND (reference sequence). The CDR3 has 19 amino acids. J lost 3 bases, V lost 4 bases, and 14 bases had no gene match. Written as DNA, the CDR3 is TGTGCCAGTAGTACAGGATGGGACAGGGACAGGGGGGTCTACAATGAGCAGTTCTTC. It codes for CASSTGWDRDRGVYNEQFF.

The CDR3 region is CASSRLAATYNEQFF. In DNA, the CDR3 is TGTGCCAGCAGTCGACTAGCGGCTACCTACAATGAGCAGTTCTTC. The V gene is TRBV6-4, the J gene TRBJ2-1; 9 bases are a match to TRBD2. Germline CDR1 reads MRHNA; CDR2 reads SNTAGT. The CDR3 runs to 15 residues. J lost 2 bases, V lost 5 bases, and 4 bases had no gene match.

The chain carries TRBV5-4 and TRBJ2-3, with 8 positions matching TRBD1. Germline V CDR1 and CDR2: SGHNT, YYREEE (reference sequence). Trimming at V came to 4 bases and at J to 3 bases, leaving 10 bases not matched to a gene. This CDR3 has 16 residues. In DNA form, the CDR3 reads TGTGCCAGCAGCGCCTCCGGACAGGGCGATACAGATACGCAGTATTTT. Translation: CASSASGQGDTDTQYF.